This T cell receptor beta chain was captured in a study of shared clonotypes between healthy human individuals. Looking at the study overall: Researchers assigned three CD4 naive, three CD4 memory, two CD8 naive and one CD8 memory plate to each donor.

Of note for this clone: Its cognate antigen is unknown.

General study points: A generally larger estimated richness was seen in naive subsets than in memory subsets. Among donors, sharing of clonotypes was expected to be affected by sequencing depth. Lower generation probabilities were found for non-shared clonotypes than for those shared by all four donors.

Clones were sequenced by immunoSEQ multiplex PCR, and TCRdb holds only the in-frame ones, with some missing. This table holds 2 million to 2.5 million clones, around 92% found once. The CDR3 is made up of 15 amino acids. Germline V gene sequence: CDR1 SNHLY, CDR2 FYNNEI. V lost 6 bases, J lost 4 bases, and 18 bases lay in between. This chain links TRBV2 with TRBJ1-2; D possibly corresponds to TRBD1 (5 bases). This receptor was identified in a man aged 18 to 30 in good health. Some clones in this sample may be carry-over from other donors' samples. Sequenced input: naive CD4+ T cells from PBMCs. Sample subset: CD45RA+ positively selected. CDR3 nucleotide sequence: TGTGCCAGCAGCCTAGGGGCCACAAGCAGCTATGGCTACACCTTC. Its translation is CASSLGATSSYGYTF. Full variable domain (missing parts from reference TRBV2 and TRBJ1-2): EPEVTQTPSHQVTQMGQEVILRCVPISNHLYFYWYRQILGQKVEFLVSFYNNEISEKSEIFDDQFSVERPDGSNFTLKIRSTKLEDSAMYFCASSLGATSSYGYTFGSGTRLTVV.